A single sample is the source of the 19 T cell receptor beta chains below, sequenced in a study of regulatory T cells in long-lasting Graves disease. Described time point: newly diagnosed GD, antithyroid drugs for less than 3 months. RNA from PBMCs was the source of the TCR library. Relying on iRepertoire HTBI primers and Arm-PCR of CDR3 regions, the team built TCR beta libraries. TCRdb passed the multiplex PCR reads through MiXCR, listing each CDR3 protein once. The top ten clones hold 17% of a sample with about 450,000 distinct CDR3 sequences, 14% of them seen once. These same records also appear under a second study, on T cells in Graves' hyperthyroidism and ophthalmopathy.

The input for sequencing was peripheral blood mononuclear cells (PBMCs), taken at new diagnosis, from a patient treated with antithyroid drugs. Receptors were obtained from a woman in her 50s with Graves disease.

The chain has TRBV4-1 and TRBJ2-7, with TRBD2 matching over 13 bases. The V gene end was trimmed by 2 bases and the J gene end by 6 bases; junction bases not matched to a gene: 7. This CDR3 has 16 residues. CDR1 and CDR2 (germline): MGHRA, YSYEKL. The CDR3 here is CASSQFMGLAGFEQYF. CDR3 bases: TGCGCCAGCAGCCAATTTATGGGACTAGCGGGATTCGAGCAGTACTTC.

This clonotype was detected ten times or more. The gene calls are TRBV9 and TRBJ2-7, with TRBD2 matching over 7 bases. Unmatched junction bases numbered 11, after V lost 4 bases and J lost 4 bases. Germline CDR1 SGDLS, CDR2 YYNGEE. The CDR3 has 15 amino acids. The CDR3 DNA sequence: TGTGCCAGCAGCCCCGCGGGCGGGAGAACGTACGAGCAGTACTTC. It translates to CASSPAGGRTYEQYF.

The chain links TRBV4-2 to TRBJ2-2, with D tentatively TRBD1 (5 bases). The CDR3 has 18 amino acids. V lost 2 bases and J lost 1, with 17 bases in between. CDR1 is LGHNA, CDR2 YNFKEQ, per germline. The CDR3 protein is CASSQNDRRTKNTGELFF. DNA of the CDR3: TGTGCCAGCAGCCAAAATGACAGACGGACGAAGAACACCGGGGAGCTGTTTTTT.

This clonotype was detected ten times or more. CDR3 nucleotides: TGTGCCAGCAGTGAAGCTAAGGGAGGGGGCGGTTTTCAAGAGACCCAGTACTTC. This sequence encodes CASSEAKGGGGFQETQYF. This chain links TRBV6-1 with TRBJ2-5; TRBD1 or TRBD2 may be the D gene (7 bases each). CDR3 length equals 18 residues. V was shortened by 0 bases and J by 2 bases, with 19 bases between the two germline ends. From germline, CDR1 is MNHNS and CDR2 SASEGT.

This clonotype was detected ten times or more. V and J are TRBV20-1 and TRBJ2-7, with TRBD2 matching 11 bases. Germline CDR1 and CDR2: DFQATT and SNEGSKA (reference sequence). The CDR3 extends over 15 amino acids. Trimming removed 0 bases from V and 3 bases from J; junction bases left unmatched: 4. CDR3 amino acids: CSARDLAGGFYEQYF. CDR3 nucleotides: TGCAGTGCTAGAGATTTAGCGGGAGGGTTCTACGAGCAGTACTTC.

This clonotype appeared a few times. The chain links TRBV7-3 to TRBJ1-1, with D unresolved. In germline, CDR1 is SGHTA, CDR2 FQGTGA. The CDR3 is 15 residues long. Trimming removed 5 bases at V and 3 bases at J, with 16 bases between. The CDR3 DNA reads as TGTGCCAGCAGCCAGAACCTGGCTGGGGACACTGAAGCTTTCTTT. This translates into CASSQNLAGDTEAFF. The variable domain in full, with the rest retrieved from reference TRBV7-3 and TRBJ1-1, is GAGVSQTPSNKVTEKGKYVELRCDPISGHTALYWYRQSLGQGPEFLIYFQGTGAADDSGLPNDRFFAVRPEGSVSTLKIQRTERGDSAVYLCASSQNLAGDTEAFFGQGTRLTVV.

About this clonotype itself: A much larger clone lies one base from this, so it may be a read error. The J gene is TRBJ2-5, the V gene TRBV20-1; TRBD2 might be the D (5 bases). The germline CDR1 and CDR2 sequences are DFQATT and SNEGSKA (reference sequence). The length of the CDR3 is 14 residues. CDR3 amino acids: CSASWADYQDTQYF. CDR3 nucleotide sequence: TGCAGTGCCAGTTGGGCAGACTACCAAGATACCCAGTACTTC.

This clonotype appeared many times. V gene TRBV5-6 combines with J gene TRBJ2-5, with D perhaps being TRBD1 or TRBD2 (5 bases each). This CDR3 spans 13 amino acids. The V end was cut by 4 bases, the J end by 8 bases, with 15 bases between. CDR1 and CDR2 (germline): SGHDT, YYEEEE. The CDR3 loop is CASSLGTAVTQYF. The DNA of the CDR3 is TGTGCCAGCAGCCTAGGGACCGCCGTAACCCAGTACTTC.

The chain combines TRBV3-1 with TRBJ2-1; no reliable D call. Germline values: CDR1 LGHDT, CDR2 YNNKEL (reference sequence). The CDR3 loop spans 15 amino acids. Trimming removed 4 bases at V and 2 bases at J, with 12 bases between. The chain's CDR3 is CASSPGVGTYNEQFF. The CDR3 DNA is TGTGCCAGCAGCCCTGGGGTCGGCACCTACAATGAGCAGTTCTTC.

The table lists this clonotype with a few counts. The chain has TRBV7-9 and TRBJ2-6, with D perhaps given as TRBD1 or TRBD2 (5 bases each). There are 16 residues in the CDR3. Trimming took off 5 bases at V and 7 bases at J, with 18 bases between the two ends. Germline CDR1 is SEHNR and CDR2 is FQNEAQ (reference sequence). The CDR3 DNA sequence: TGTGCCAGCAGCCCCAGGGCTACTAGGGAAGCCAACGTCCTGACTTTC. Translating it yields CASSPRATREANVLTF.

This clonotype was recorded at least ten times. The chain uses TRBV18 and TRBJ2-5; the D is unclear. The CDR3 covers 15 residues. The V end was cut by 0 bases, the J end by 1 base, with 9 bases between. Per germline, CDR1 KGHSH and CDR2 LQKENI. The CDR3 loop reads CASSPPSQFQETQYF. In nucleotides, the CDR3 is TGTGCCAGCTCACCACCGTCACAGTTCCAAGAGACCCAGTACTTC.

This clonotype was recorded only once. Given a much more abundant clone one base away, this may be a read error. This CDR3 is missing its conserved last phenylalanine or tryptophan, likely due to a read error. This chain links TRBV5-1 with TRBJ2-7; 7 bases map to TRBD2. There are 15 residues in the CDR3. V trimming: 3 bases; J trimming: 7 bases; junction bases outside the gene matches: 13. Germline V lookup: CDR1 SGHRS, CDR2 YFSETQ. CDR3 region: CASSWGEREKDEQYY. CDR3 DNA: TGCGCCAGCAGCTGGGGTGAGCGGGAAAAGGATGAGCAGTACTAC.

This clonotype was counted ten times or more. CDR3 in DNA: TGCAGTGCTAGAGATCAGTATAACTCGTCCTACGAGCAGTACTTC. It translates to CSARDQYNSSYEQYF. V and J are TRBV20-1 and TRBJ2-7; the D is unclear. V was trimmed by 0 bases and J by 1 base, leaving 13 bases between them. The CDR3 totals 15 residues. The germline V gene encodes CDR1 DFQATT and CDR2 SNEGSKA (reference sequence).

This clonotype was seen once. A much larger clone differs from this one at a single base, so this may be a read error. In DNA, the CDR3 is TGTGTCAGCAGTGGCACCGGGGAGCTGTTTTTT. Translated: CVSSGTGELFF. The genes are TRBV27 and TRBJ2-2; D remains unclear. Per germline, CDR1 MNHEY and CDR2 SMNVEV (reference sequence). The CDR3 is 11 amino acids.

The chain uses TRBV13 and TRBJ1-4; D is ambiguous. The CDR3 loop spans 15 amino acids. CDR1 and CDR2 (germline): PRHDT, FYEKMQ (reference sequence). The germline V and J ends were trimmed by 5 bases and 7 bases, with 17 bases remaining between them. The CDR3, as DNA: TGTGCCAGCAGCCCAAGAGGGCTACGGGGTGAAAAACTGTTTTTT. Translating it yields CASSPRGLRGEKLFF. Drawing the rest from reference TRBV13 and TRBJ1-4, the complete variable domain is AAGVIQSPRHLIKEKRETATLKCYPIPRHDTVYWYQQGPGQDPQFLISFYEKMQSDKGSIPDRFSAQQFSDYHSELNMSSLELGDSALYFCASSPRGLRGEKLFFGSGTQLSVL.

This clonotype was seen at least ten times. The chain recombines TRBV7-9 with TRBJ2-7; weak D call: TRBD1 (6 bases). The CDR3 length is 16 residues. Germline CDR1 is SEHNR and CDR2 is FQNEAQ (reference sequence). V gave up 4 bases and J gave up 0 bases, with 16 bases separating them. This chain's CDR3 is CASSSPRGQNSYEQYF. CDR3 DNA sequence: TGTGCCAGCAGCTCCCCCCGTGGACAGAACTCCTACGAGCAGTACTTC.

The sample holds many counts of this clonotype. The chain has TRBV10-2 and TRBJ1-2, with D hard to call. Trimming took 5 bases from V and 0 from J, leaving 10 bases between them. The germline V gene encodes CDR1 WSHSY and CDR2 SAAADI. The CDR3 totals 14 residues. The CDR3 bases are TGCGCCAGCAGTCGGCCGGCTACTAACTATGGCTACACCTTC. Protein product: CASSRPATNYGYTF.

This clonotype occurred many times. The gene calls are TRBV7-3 and TRBJ2-7; 8 nucleotides agree with TRBD1. The CDR3 totals 14 residues. J was trimmed by 4 bases and V by 2 bases; bases with no gene match: 4. The germline gives CDR1 SGHTA, CDR2 FQGTGA. The CDR3 region is CASSLGRQGYEQYF. The CDR3 DNA follows: TGTGCCAGCAGCTTAGGTAGACAGGGGTACGAGCAGTACTTC.

The sample holds a few counts of this clonotype. This chain joins TRBV19 and TRBJ2-1; a possible D gene is TRBD2 (6 bases). Germline assignment: CDR1 LNHDA and CDR2 SQIVND (reference sequence). The V end was cut by 0 bases, the J end by 6 bases, with 18 bases between. The CDR3 runs 17 residues. CDR3 loop: CASSIDYRGGAPNEQFF. Here the CDR3 DNA reads TGTGCCAGTAGTATAGATTATCGGGGAGGTGCCCCCAATGAGCAGTTCTTC.